These 29 T cell receptor beta chains originate from one sample sequenced in a study of blood T cell repertoires in COVID-19. Sequencing was performed with immunoSEQ multiplex PCR; in TCRdb, only in-frame clones are kept and a portion is missing. The table shows around 95,000 clones, with around four fifths occurring only once. Sequencing was carried out using peripheral blood. The receptors derive from a man aged 70-80 years with active or convalescent COVID-19.

The chain uses TRBV7-2 and TRBJ2-1; 8 positions agree with TRBD2. V trimming: 3 bases; J trimming: 10 bases; junction bases outside the gene matches: 8. This CDR3 contains 14 residues. Germline CDR1 is SGHTA and CDR2 is FQGNSA. The CDR3 is CASSFSGSIEEQFF. Here the CDR3 DNA reads TGTGCCAGCAGCTTCAGCGGGAGTATCGAAGAGCAGTTCTTC. Based on the CDR3 plus reference TRBV7-2 and TRBJ2-1, the full variable domain is GAGVSQSPSNKVTEKGKDVELRCDPISGHTALYWYRQSLGQGLEFLIYFQGNSAPDKSGLPSDRFSAERTGGSVSTLTIQRTQQEDSAVYLCASSFSGSIEEQFFGPGTRLTVL.

The chain recombines TRBV4-1 with TRBJ2-7; TRBD1 might be the D (8 bases). The CDR3 sequence is 14 residues long. CDR1 MGHRA and CDR2 YSYEKL come from the germline V gene. V was clipped by 1 base and J by 6 bases, with 13 bases between them. CDR3 residues: CASSQVQGEGEQYF. The CDR3 DNA is TGCGCCAGCAGCCAAGTACAGGGGGAGGGCGAGCAGTACTTC.

The CDR3 coding sequence is TGTGCCACCAGTGATTTGACTCGCGGGGGAAGATGGTTCTTC. The encoded protein is CATSDLTRGGRWFF. The chain carries TRBV24-1 and TRBJ2-1; 7 bases are shared with TRBD2. CDR1 and CDR2 from the germline V gene are KGHDR and SFDVKD. The CDR3 extends over 14 amino acids. V shed 0 bases and J 15 bases; nucleotides not matched to a gene: 10.

The chain combines TRBV20-1 with TRBJ2-2; D uncertain. In germline, CDR1 is DFQATT, CDR2 SNEGSKA (reference sequence). The CDR3 loop spans 11 amino acids. V lost 2 bases and J lost 6, with 4 bases in between. CDR3 loop: CSARLSGELFF. Written as DNA, the CDR3 is TGCAGTGCTAGACTTTCCGGGGAGCTGTTTTTT.

In this sample, this clone turned up once. This chain links TRBV5-1 with TRBJ1-2, with TRBD1 identical over 10 bases. In germline, CDR1 is SGHRS, CDR2 YFSETQ. V dropped 4 bases and J dropped 8; count of bases not matched to a gene: 11. The CDR3 contains 15 residues. The CDR3 protein is CASSPSRQGALGYTF. Written as DNA, the CDR3 is TGCGCCAGCAGCCCCTCTCGACAGGGGGCTTTAGGCTACACCTTC.

This clone was counted a single time. The V call is TRBV7-8, the J call TRBJ2-3; 8 nucleotides line up with TRBD1. CDR1 and CDR2 from the germline V gene are SGHVS and FQNEAQ. With V trimmed by 0 bases and J by 2 bases, 7 bases remained unmatched. This CDR3 has 17 amino acids. The CDR3 is CASSLAAGGANTDTQYF. The CDR3 nucleotides read TGTGCCAGCAGCTTAGCCGCAGGGGGCGCGAACACAGATACGCAGTATTTT.

This rearrangement joins TRBV6-4 to TRBJ2-1; 7 nucleotides agree with TRBD1. Germline V CDR1 and CDR2: MRHNA, SNTAGT. Trimming took 2 bases from V and 7 from J; bases not matched to a gene: 11. CDR3 length: 16 amino acids. The CDR3 protein is CASSDRQGSVLNEQFF. The CDR3, as DNA: TGTGCCAGCAGTGACCGACAGGGTTCGGTGTTAAATGAGCAGTTCTTC.

This rearrangement joins TRBV5-1 to TRBJ2-7; D is possibly TRBD1 (6 bases). V lost 0 bases, J lost 3 bases, and 7 bases lay in between. The germline CDR1 and CDR2 sequences are SGHRS and YFSETQ. CDR3 length: 13 residues. CDR3 nucleotide sequence: TGCGCCAGCAGCTTGGAGGGGGACTACGAGCAGTACTTC. Its protein product is CASSLEGDYEQYF.

This clone was seen a single time. The chain employs TRBV5-6 and TRBJ1-2; 9 bases are shared with TRBD1. V was clipped by 4 bases and J by 2 bases; unmatched bases: 3. This CDR3 contains 14 residues. Germline assignment: CDR1 SGHDT and CDR2 YYEEEE. This CDR3 reads CASSPGTGNYGYTF. Written as DNA, the CDR3 is TGTGCCAGCAGCCCCGGGACAGGGAACTATGGCTACACCTTC.

J is TRBJ1-2 and V is TRBV5-6, with no clear D. The CDR3 runs to 12 residues. Trimming pared 4 bases from V and 3 bases from J, leaving 7 bases between. The germline V gene has CDR1 SGHDT and CDR2 YYEEEE. The CDR3 DNA reads as TGTGCCAGCAGCACTGACTACTATGGCTACACCTTC. As protein: CASSTDYYGYTF.

V is TRBV18 and J is TRBJ1-2; D is unclear. CDR1 is KGHSH and CDR2 is LQKENI in the germline V gene. V was shortened by 1 base and J by 6 bases, with 15 bases between the two germline ends. The CDR3 is 15 residues long. The CDR3 DNA reads as TGTGCCAGCTCACCACTCACTGACGGCGGGGATGGCTACACCTTC. Protein sequence: CASSPLTDGGDGYTF.

This clone occurred a few times. The chain uses TRBV5-4 and TRBJ2-1; 9 bases agree with TRBD2. After removal of 7 bases from V and 2 bases from J, the junction contained 10 bases not matched to a gene. The CDR3 loop spans 16 amino acids. The germline CDR1 and CDR2 sequences are SGHNT and YYREEE (reference sequence). The CDR3 nucleotides read TGTGCCAGCTGGAGCGGGGGGCAAAAACCCTACAATGAGCAGTTCTTC. It is translated as CASWSGGQKPYNEQFF.

This chain uses TRBV30 with TRBJ2-5; 7 bases line up with TRBD1. V was clipped by 2 bases and J by 5 bases; unmatched bases: 8. Germline V CDR1 and CDR2: GTSNPN, SVGIG (reference sequence). CDR3 length: 14 residues. CDR3 region: CAWSYTGAEETQYF. The CDR3 region has the DNA TGTGCCTGGAGTTATACAGGGGCTGAGGAGACCCAGTACTTC.

The V gene is TRBV19, the J gene TRBJ1-6, with 7 positions matching TRBD1. The CDR3 extends over 15 amino acids. Germline loops: CDR1 LNHDA, CDR2 SQIVND (reference sequence). V was pared by 3 bases and J by 6 bases, with 5 bases of the junction left unmatched. The CDR3 DNA sequence: TGTGCCAGTAGTATCCAGGGGGAATTTAATTCACCCCTCCACTTT. Translation gives CASSIQGEFNSPLHF.

The chain links TRBV7-9 to TRBJ1-5, with 9 nucleotides matching TRBD1. Trimming took 1 base from V and 0 from J; bases not matched to a gene: 4. CDR1 SEHNR and CDR2 FQNEAQ come from the germline V gene (reference sequence). The CDR3 contains 17 residues. CDR3 in DNA: TGTGCCAGCAGCTTAGTAGGGACAGGGTATAGCAATCAGCCCCAGCATTTT. Encoded protein: CASSLVGTGYSNQPQHF.

This chain uses TRBV6-7 with TRBJ2-3, with 9 bases lining up with TRBD2. TRBV6-7 is marked as an open reading frame, function uncertain. The CDR3 runs 15 residues. J gave up 2 bases and V 6 bases, and 6 bases lay outside the gene matches. DNA for the CDR3: TGTGCCAGCAGCATAGCGGGAGCGATCACAGATACGCAGTATTTT. Translation: CASSIAGAITDTQYF.

This chain connects TRBV29-1 to TRBJ2-7; 10 bases are a match to TRBD1. The CDR3 has 15 residues. Germline CDR1 is SQVTM and CDR2 is ANQGSEA. V was pared by 3 bases and J by 3 bases, with 8 bases of the junction left unmatched. The CDR3 here is CSVDQGQGPLYEQYF. CDR3 coding DNA: TGCAGCGTTGACCAGGGACAGGGGCCCCTCTACGAGCAGTACTTC.

The V call is TRBV28, the J call TRBJ1-1; 7 bases map to TRBD1. Losses at the gene ends were 1 base for V and 1 base for J; bases not matched to a gene: 3. The CDR3 extends over 15 amino acids. Germline values: CDR1 MDHEN, CDR2 SYDVKM. CDR3 region: CASSLYTGANTEAFF. CDR3 bases: TGTGCCAGCAGTTTATATACAGGGGCGAACACTGAAGCTTTCTTT.

V gene TRBV7-2 combines with J gene TRBJ1-3; no reliable D call. The CDR3 contains 15 residues. The germline CDR1 and CDR2 sequences are SGHTA and FQGNSA. V was clipped by 2 bases and J by 0 bases, with 8 bases between them. CDR3 amino acids: CASSLQDYSGNTIYF. Here the CDR3 DNA reads TGTGCCAGCAGCTTACAGGATTACTCTGGAAACACCATATATTTT.

The CDR3 nucleotides are TGTGCCAGCAGCCCCGGGACTATCACAGATACGCAGTATTTT. Residues: CASSPGTITDTQYF. The chain has TRBV3-1 (or the pseudogene TRBV3-2) and TRBJ2-3; 7 bases match TRBD2. The V gene end was trimmed by 4 bases and the J gene end by 2 bases; junction bases not matched to a gene: 3. The V gene's germline CDR1 is LGHDT and CDR2 YNNKEL (reference sequence). This CDR3 has 14 amino acids.

The sample holds one count of this clone. This chain links TRBV18 with TRBJ1-4, with TRBD1 matching 9 bases. The CDR3 contains 14 residues. V gave up 3 bases and J gave up 5 bases; unmatched junction bases: 1. Germline CDR1 KGHSH, CDR2 LQKENI. This CDR3 is CASSPGQGNEKLFF. Written as DNA, the CDR3 is TGTGCCAGCTCACCGGGACAGGGAAATGAAAAACTGTTTTTT.

This clone was recorded a few times. The gene calls are TRBV5-5 and TRBJ2-7, with D perhaps matching TRBD1 (5 bases). The germline V gene encodes CDR1 SGHKS and CDR2 YYEKEE (reference sequence). Trimming shortened V by 0 bases and J by 3 bases, and 16 bases separated the two germline ends. CDR3 length: 16 residues. This CDR3 is CASSLARAGYYYEQYF. The CDR3 bases are TGTGCCAGCAGCTTGGCCAGGGCAGGTTACTACTACGAGCAGTACTTC.

This clone was seen a few times. V is TRBV7-8 and J is TRBJ2-6, with D possibly TRBD1 on 6 matching bases. Germline V gene sequence: CDR1 SGHVS, CDR2 FQNEAQ. V was clipped by 4 bases and J by 1 base, with 11 bases between them. This CDR3 comprises 16 residues. In DNA form, the CDR3 reads TGTGCCAGCAGCTCGTCCGGGACATCTGGGGCCAACGTCCTGACTTTC. Translation: CASSSSGTSGANVLTF. Complete variable domain (other parts from reference TRBV7-8 and TRBJ2-6): GAGVSQSPRYKVAKRGQDVALRCDPISGHVSLFWYQQALGQGPEFLTYFQNEAQLDKSGLPSDRFFAERPEGSVSTLKIQRTQQEDSAVYLCASSSSGTSGANVLTFGAGSRLTVL.

This clone was counted between two and nine times. The J gene is TRBJ1-5, the V gene TRBV6-5; D uncertain. Germline V gives CDR1 MNHEY, CDR2 SVGAGI. The CDR3 runs 12 residues. V shed 8 bases and J shed 7 bases, with 12 bases lying between them. The CDR3 loop reads CASYSVEQPQHF. The CDR3 nucleotides read TGTGCCAGCTATTCAGTGGAGCAGCCCCAGCATTTT.

V usage is TRBV7-3 and J usage is TRBJ2-1; 7 bases agree with TRBD1. The CDR3 loop spans 13 amino acids. Germline lookup yields CDR1 SGHTA and CDR2 FQGTGA. The trim removed 1 base at V and 9 bases at J, leaving 3 bases unmatched. CDR3 region: CASSLSPGGEQFF. The CDR3 DNA sequence: TGTGCCAGCAGCTTAAGCCCAGGGGGTGAGCAGTTCTTC.

V usage is TRBV5-5 and J usage is TRBJ1-1; tentative D call: TRBD1 (5 bases). CDR3 length equals 16 residues. Germline CDR1 is SGHKS and CDR2 is YYEKEE (reference sequence). Trimming shortened V by 4 bases and J by 10 bases, and 26 bases separated the two germline ends. CDR3 sequence (DNA): TGTGCCAGCAGCCCCGGGAGGGGTAATCTCGCGAGAGGAGCTTTCTTT. This sequence encodes CASSPGRGNLARGAFF. Full variable domain (outside the CDR3, taken from reference TRBV5-5 and TRBJ1-1): DAGVTQSPTHLIKTRGQQVTLRCSPISGHKSVSWYQQVLGQGPQFIFQYYEKEERGRGNFPDRFSARQFPNYSSELNVNALLLGDSALYLCASSPGRGNLARGAFFGQGTRLTVV.

This chain connects TRBV5-3 to TRBJ2-7; 8 bases map to TRBD1. TRBV5-3 is an open reading frame whose function is uncertain. The CDR3 extends over 16 amino acids. V was pared by 6 bases and J by 2 bases, with 13 bases of the junction left unmatched. The CDR3 protein is CARIGPSGQVAYEQYF. CDR3 nucleotides: TGTGCCAGAATTGGCCCCTCGGGACAGGTTGCCTACGAGCAGTACTTC.

For this clone: In the same sample, other DNA sequences code for this CDR3. This rearrangement joins TRBV30 to TRBJ1-1, with D tentatively TRBD1 (6 bases). Germline V gene sequence: CDR1 GTSNPN, CDR2 SVGIG (reference sequence). With 3 bases removed from V and 1 base from J, the gap between germline ends came to 9 bases. This CDR3 has 13 residues. CDR3 sequence: CAWSRGGNTEAFF. The CDR3 DNA sequence: TGTGCCTGGAGCAGAGGGGGGAACACTGAAGCTTTCTTT.

This clone was recorded only once. The chain joins TRBV6-2 or TRBV6-3 to TRBJ2-7; the match to TRBD1 covers 8 bases. The CDR3 loop spans 15 amino acids. Germline lookup yields CDR1 MNHEY and CDR2 SVGEGT. V was pared by 4 bases and J by 0 bases, with 5 bases of the junction left unmatched. For the CDR3, the DNA is TGTGCCAGCAGTTGGGGACAGGAACTCTCCTACGAGCAGTACTTC. Protein: CASSWGQELSYEQYF.